What follows are 24 T cell receptor beta chains derived from one specimen sequenced in a study of CD4+ T cells in melanoma (dated by TCRdb to 2022 to 2024). Libraries were built with the immunoSEQ multiplex PCR assay. TCRdb holds this immuneACCESS table with in-frame rearrangements only. Some clones are missing; in checked studies, unresolved V genes explain under half, and the rest has no known cause. Here the sample has about 120,000 clones; around 92% occur a single time. About 3.3% of the sample goes to the ten largest clones. The sequenced sample was peripheral blood. The receptors here all came from a human donor with melanoma.

V gene TRBV10-3 combines with J gene TRBJ2-3, with 7 bases aligning to TRBD1. This CDR3 region has 16 residues. V was clipped by 3 bases and J by 4 bases; unmatched bases: 10. Germline-derived CDR1 and CDR2 are ENHRY and SYGVKD. This chain's CDR3 is CAISDRVPTGSDTQYF. CDR3 in DNA: TGTGCCATCAGTGACCGCGTTCCGACAGGGTCAGATACGCAGTATTTT.

This clone turned up a few times. The chain uses TRBV7-3 and TRBJ1-1; D not certain. The germline CDR1 and CDR2 sequences are SGHTA and FQGTGA. This CDR3 has 15 residues. V lost 0 bases to trimming and J lost 0 bases, with 8 bases between them. CDR3 nucleotide sequence: TGTGCCAGCAGCTTAACAGGGAACATGAACACTGAAGCTTTCTTT. It codes for CASSLTGNMNTEAFF.

CDR3 nucleotide sequence: TGTGCCAGCAGTGAATATCCTTCCGCAGGGGGTGGAAACACCATATATTTT. Translation gives CASSEYPSAGGGNTIYF. V and J are TRBV25-1 and TRBJ1-3; 7 bases line up with TRBD1. J gave up 3 bases and V 0 bases, and 8 bases lay outside the gene matches. This CDR3 is built from 17 residues. Germline V gene data show CDR1 as MGHDK and CDR2 as SYGVNS.

This sequence joins TRBV11-2 and TRBJ1-2, with D perhaps TRBD1 (6 bases). CDR3 size: 15 residues. V lost 0 bases to trimming and J lost 7 bases, with 15 bases between them. The germline gives CDR1 SGHAT, CDR2 FQNNGV. CDR3: CASSLDHAQGSGYTF. DNA of the CDR3: TGTGCCAGCAGCTTAGATCACGCCCAGGGGTCTGGCTACACCTTC.

This chain links TRBV5-1 with TRBJ2-7, with 8 bases matching TRBD1. Germline V CDR1 and CDR2: SGHRS, YFSETQ. The length of the CDR3 is 14 residues. V was pared by 4 bases and J by 3 bases, with 6 bases of the junction left unmatched. For the CDR3, the DNA is TGCGCCAGCAGCGGGACAGGTGGGGACTACGAGCAGTACTTC. Protein product: CASSGTGGDYEQYF.

This clone occurred once. The chain has TRBV4-3 and TRBJ2-1, with a weak D call TRBD2 (5 bases). Germline V gene data show CDR1 as LGHNA and CDR2 as YSLEER. The CDR3 consists of 15 residues. Trimming removed 0 bases from V and 6 bases from J, with 12 bases in between. The CDR3 DNA is TGCGCCAGCAGCCAAGACACGACTAAGCCCAATGAGCAGTTCTTC. Protein product: CASSQDTTKPNEQFF.

The gene calls are TRBV7-2 and TRBJ2-2; D possibly corresponds to TRBD2 (6 bases). The CDR3 spans 15 residues. Germline loops: CDR1 SGHTA, CDR2 FQGNSA. The ends were cut back, 5 bases at V and 5 bases at J, with 15 bases in the middle. The CDR3 DNA is TGTGCCAGCAGCCCGCTGGGGGGAGAGACCGGGGAGCTGTTTTTT. Translating it yields CASSPLGGETGELFF.

The chain has TRBV7-3 and TRBJ2-3, with D unclear. This CDR3 has 12 residues. From germline, CDR1 is SGHTA and CDR2 FQGTGA. V lost 6 bases, J lost 2 bases, and 6 bases lay in between. CDR3 in amino acids: CASSPSTDTQYF. DNA for the CDR3: TGTGCCAGCAGTCCATCCACAGATACGCAGTATTTT.

This sequence joins TRBV27 and TRBJ2-5, with D perhaps TRBD1 (5 bases). Trimming removed 6 bases from V and 5 bases from J, with 19 bases in between. Germline V gives CDR1 MNHEY, CDR2 SMNVEV (reference sequence). The CDR3 consists of 15 residues. In DNA, the CDR3 is TGTGCCAGCAGCCCAATACAGGCAGCGCGGGAGACCCAGTACTTC. Amino acid sequence: CASSPIQAARETQYF.

V and J are TRBV6-1 and TRBJ2-7; possibly TRBD2 for D (7 bases). Germline lookup yields CDR1 MNHNS and CDR2 SASEGT. Trimming took off 8 bases at V and 4 bases at J, with 15 bases between the two ends. This CDR3 comprises 13 residues. In nucleotides, the CDR3 is TGTGCCAGCCGCCCGGGGGGCGCGTACGAGCAGTACTTC. It translates to CASRPGGAYEQYF.

The V and J genes are TRBV11-2 and TRBJ2-2; a weak D match, TRBD2 (6 bases). V was shortened by 6 bases and J by 7 bases, with 15 bases between the two germline ends. Per the germline V gene, CDR1 is SGHAT and CDR2 is FQNNGV. The CDR3 is 14 amino acids. The CDR3 is CASSRASEDGELFF. DNA for the CDR3: TGTGCCAGCAGTCGGGCTAGCGAGGACGGGGAGCTGTTTTTT.

CDR3 region: CASSDLDREAEQYF. The CDR3 nucleotides read TGTGCCAGCAGCGACCTCGACAGGGAGGCCGAGCAGTACTTC. The rearrangement uses TRBV2 and TRBJ2-7, with a possible D match to TRBD1 (7 bases). Per germline, CDR1 SNHLY and CDR2 FYNNEI. V was clipped by 6 bases and J by 6 bases, with 18 bases between them. The CDR3 loop spans 14 amino acids.

This chain links TRBV5-1 with TRBJ2-3; D not certain. CDR3 length equals 14 residues. Germline lookup yields CDR1 SGHRS and CDR2 YFSETQ. V was clipped by 2 bases and J by 2 bases, with 9 bases between them. Written as DNA, the CDR3 is TGCGCCAGCAGCTTAGCCCCCCCCACAGATACGCAGTATTTT. Protein: CASSLAPPTDTQYF.

This clone came up once. The genes are TRBV19 and TRBJ2-7; 7 positions agree with TRBD1. The CDR3 extends over 13 amino acids. In germline, CDR1 is LNHDA, CDR2 SQIVND (reference sequence). V trimming: 0 bases; J trimming: 6 bases; junction bases outside the gene matches: 2. CDR3 sequence reads: CASSIDHRGEQYF. The CDR3 DNA reads TGTGCCAGTAGTATAGATCACAGGGGCGAGCAGTACTTC.

The CDR3, as DNA: TGTGCCACCAGCAGATTAGCGGGATCCACCGGGGAGCTGTTTTTT. Protein sequence: CATSRLAGSTGELFF. The chain uses TRBV15 and TRBJ2-2, with 8 bases that match TRBD2. The CDR3 is 15 amino acids. Germline V gives CDR1 LNHNV, CDR2 YYDKDF (reference sequence). The junction had 3 bases not matched to a gene; V was cut back by 2 bases and J by 4 bases.

The chain couples TRBV4-2 to TRBJ1-4; no definite D call. Trimming left V 4 bases short and J 0 bases short, with 15 bases between. The CDR3 length is 17 residues. CDR1 is LGHNA, CDR2 YNFKEQ, per germline. For the CDR3, the DNA is TGTGCCAGCAGCCGACTCCTCCTACGCACAACTAATGAAAAACTGTTTTTT. Translation gives CASSRLLLRTTNEKLFF.

The chain carries TRBV19 and TRBJ1-5; the D gene is possibly TRBD1 (6 bases). The V end was cut by 5 bases, the J end by 6 bases, with 17 bases between. Per the germline V gene, CDR1 is LNHDA and CDR2 is SQIVND (reference sequence). This CDR3 comprises 15 residues. CDR3 coding DNA: TGTGCCAGTAGTGGGACCCCCAGGGGCGGTCAGCCCCAGCATTTT. Translated: CASSGTPRGGQPQHF.

DNA of the CDR3: TGTGCCAGCAGCTTAGTTGGCCGGGACACTGAAGCTTTCTTT. Protein product: CASSLVGRDTEAFF. V gene TRBV11-2 combines with J gene TRBJ1-1; no clear D gene. Germline CDR1 SGHAT, CDR2 FQNNGV. The ends were cut back, 1 base at V and 3 bases at J, with 9 bases in the middle. CDR3 length: 14 amino acids.

The chain recombines TRBV19 with TRBJ2-3; D call uncertain. The CDR3 loop spans 14 amino acids. CDR1 and CDR2 (germline): LNHDA, SQIVND (reference sequence). Trimming left V 3 bases short and J 2 bases short, with 9 bases between. CDR3 coding DNA: TGTGCCAGTAGTATTTACAGCAACACAGATACGCAGTATTTT. This gives the protein CASSIYSNTDTQYF.

The J gene is TRBJ2-5, the V gene TRBV14; 8 bases map to TRBD1. The CDR3 loop spans 17 amino acids. Germline CDR1 and CDR2: SGHDN and FVKESK. V lost 4 bases, J lost 2 bases, and 12 bases stayed unmatched. CDR3 sequence reads: CASSRYTGTGHQETQYF. CDR3 nucleotide sequence: TGTGCCAGCAGCCGTTACACCGGGACAGGCCATCAAGAGACCCAGTACTTC.

This chain joins TRBV5-4 and TRBJ2-1; 8 nucleotides agree with TRBD2. CDR1 and CDR2 (germline): SGHNT, YYREEE (reference sequence). V lost 2 bases and J lost 5; bases outside the gene matches: 9. The CDR3 is 16 amino acids. CDR3 DNA sequence: TGTGCCAGCAGCTTAGCGCGGGGGGCCGGGGACAATGAGCAGTTCTTC. It is translated as CASSLARGAGDNEQFF.

DNA of the CDR3: TGTGCCAGCACTCGGACTAGCGGGGGGGAATTTGAAGAGACCCAGTACTTC. Translating it yields CASTRTSGGEFEETQYF. The genes are TRBV5-6 and TRBJ2-5; 15 bases fit TRBD2. The junction had 9 bases not matched to a gene; V was cut back by 6 bases and J by 3 bases. The CDR3 runs 17 residues. Germline loops: CDR1 SGHDT, CDR2 YYEEEE.

The V and J genes are TRBV9 and TRBJ2-2; D is unresolved. The V end lost 0 bases, the J end lost 3 bases, and 12 bases lay between the germline ends. CDR1 is SGDLS and CDR2 is YYNGEE in the germline V gene. CDR3 length: 16 amino acids. The CDR3 DNA reads as TGTGCCAGCAGCGTAGGAGTGGCGGCAGACACCGGGGAGCTGTTTTTT. As protein: CASSVGVAADTGELFF. Full variable domain (rest looked up from reference TRBV9 and TRBJ2-2): DSGVTQTPKHLITATGQRVTLRCSPRSGDLSVYWYQQSLDQGLQFLIQYYNGEERAKGNILERFSAQQFPDLHSELNLSSLELGDSALYFCASSVGVAADTGELFFGEGSRLTVL.

This clone was observed a single time. The chain recombines TRBV12-5 with TRBJ2-1; perhaps D is TRBD1 or TRBD2 (5 bases each). The V end was cut by 5 bases, the J end by 2 bases, with 13 bases between. Germline-derived CDR1 and CDR2 are LGHNT and FRNRAP. This CDR3 has 15 residues. As DNA, the CDR3 is TGTGCTAGTGGTACCTCTATGGGGGCCTACAATGAGCAGTTCTTC. This translates into CASGTSMGAYNEQFF.